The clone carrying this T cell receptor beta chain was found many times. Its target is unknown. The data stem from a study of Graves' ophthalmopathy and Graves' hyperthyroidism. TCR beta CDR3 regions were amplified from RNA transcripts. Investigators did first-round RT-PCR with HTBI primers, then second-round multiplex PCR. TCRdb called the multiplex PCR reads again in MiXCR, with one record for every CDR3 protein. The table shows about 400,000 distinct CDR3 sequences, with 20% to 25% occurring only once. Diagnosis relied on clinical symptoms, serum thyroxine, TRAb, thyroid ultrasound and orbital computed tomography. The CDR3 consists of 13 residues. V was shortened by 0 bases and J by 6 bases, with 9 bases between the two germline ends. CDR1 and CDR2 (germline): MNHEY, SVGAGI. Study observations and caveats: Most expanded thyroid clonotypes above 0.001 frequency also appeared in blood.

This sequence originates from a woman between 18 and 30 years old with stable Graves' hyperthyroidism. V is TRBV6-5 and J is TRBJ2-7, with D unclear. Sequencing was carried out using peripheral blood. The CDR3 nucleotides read TGTGCCAGCAGTTACTCGTCACCGGGCGAGCAGTACTTC. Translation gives CASSYSSPGEQYF.